This T cell receptor (beta chain) was identified in a study of blood T cell repertoires in COVID-19. Method: immunoSEQ multiplex PCR; TCRdb's copy keeps in-frame clones and lacks some. The sample carries 260,000 or so clones, 75% to 85% recorded once. V lost 4 bases and J lost 8, with 14 bases in between. This CDR3 is 13 amino acids long. Germline-derived CDR1 and CDR2 are SGHTA and FQGNSA. This chain uses TRBV7-2 with TRBJ1-2, with D possibly TRBD1 on 5 matching bases. The sequenced material came from peripheral blood. This receptor was identified in an elderly woman with COVID-19, enrolled during active disease. CDR3 bases: TGTGCCAGCAGCTACGCGGGGGTCGGAGGCTACACCTTC. It translates to CASSYAGVGGYTF. Full variable domain (missing parts from reference TRBV7-2 and TRBJ1-2): GAGVSQSPSNKVTEKGKDVELRCDPISGHTALYWYRQSLGQGLEFLIYFQGNSAPDKSGLPSDRFSAERTGGSVSTLTIQRTQQEDSAVYLCASSYAGVGGYTFGSGTRLTVV.